This TCR beta chain came from a study of T cell responses to AZD1222 COVID-19 vaccine. Here immunoSEQ multiplex PCR was the method, and the copy in TCRdb shows in-frame clones only, minus some. The repertoire holds roughly 85,000 clones, roughly 87% seen once, with about 5% in the top ten. Study-level results: Unmutated variant regions are reportedly targeted by nearly half of spike-specific TCRs. Every sample of the repertoires postdated the peak T cell response. Just a handful of people given AZD1222 tested seropositive at baseline.

As for this clone: Its antigen remains unidentified.

The CDR3 length is 15 residues. V was cut by 3 bases and J by 5 bases, with 14 bases left in between. The germline V gene has CDR1 SGHVS and CDR2 FNYEAQ. The sequenced sample was peripheral blood, obtained on day 0 of MenACWY control vaccination. The source of this sequence is an adult in good health. The chain carries TRBV7-6 and TRBJ2-1; a weak D match, TRBD1 (5 bases). In DNA form, the CDR3 reads TGTGCCAGCAGCTTTAGGGGCCCTGTAGACAATGAGCAGTTCTTC. This gives the protein CASSFRGPVDNEQFF. The full variable domain, with the rest looked up from reference TRBV7-6 and TRBJ2-1, is GAGVSQSPRYKVTKRGQDVALRCDPISGHVSLYWYRQALGQGPEFLTYFNYEAQQDKSGLPNDRFSAERPEGSISTLTIQRTEQRDSAMYRCASSFRGPVDNEQFFGPGTRLTVL.